This TCR beta chain was captured by sequencing in a study of tumor-infiltrating lymphocytes in primary liver carcinoma. Overall study context: Resection treated the patients' primary liver carcinoma. The study reported T1-T3 N0M0 tumors spanning 4.2 to 10 cm.

Unsorted whole blood supplied the RNA, and germline DNA was extracted too. As regards this clonotype: What it recognizes is unknown.

The germline gives CDR1 MDHEN, CDR2 SYDVKM. J gave up 4 bases and V 10 bases, and 15 bases lay outside the gene matches. CDR3 length: 15 residues. The investigators made TCR beta cDNA from around 540 ng total RNA, using a constant-region primer. A slightly modified ARM-PCR protocol with three nested multiplex PCR rounds produced these TCR beta libraries. With TRBV1-TRBV30 forward primers and a C-beta reverse primer, the first two PCR rounds were run for roughly 10 cycles each. TCRdb used MiXCR to reprocess the multiplex PCR reads, holding one entry per CDR3 protein. The repertoire consists of 300,000 to 350,000 distinct CDR3 sequences, with more than 55% occurring once and the leading ten covering around 15%. Regarding the study as a whole: Left bulk and unsorted, the samples did not allow CD4+ and CD8+ repertoires to be compared. Tumor-adjacent and tumor-blood pairs showed less overlap than tumor region pairs.

This chain uses TRBV28 with TRBJ2-5, with 7 bases that match TRBD2. This TCR was sampled from a woman aged 25-40 years with primary liver carcinoma and hepatitis B virus infection. Sequencing was carried out using peripheral blood. The DNA for the CDR3 is TGTGCCAACATGCCTAGCGGCCCCATAGGAGAGACCCAGTACTTC. This gives the protein CANMPSGPIGETQYF.